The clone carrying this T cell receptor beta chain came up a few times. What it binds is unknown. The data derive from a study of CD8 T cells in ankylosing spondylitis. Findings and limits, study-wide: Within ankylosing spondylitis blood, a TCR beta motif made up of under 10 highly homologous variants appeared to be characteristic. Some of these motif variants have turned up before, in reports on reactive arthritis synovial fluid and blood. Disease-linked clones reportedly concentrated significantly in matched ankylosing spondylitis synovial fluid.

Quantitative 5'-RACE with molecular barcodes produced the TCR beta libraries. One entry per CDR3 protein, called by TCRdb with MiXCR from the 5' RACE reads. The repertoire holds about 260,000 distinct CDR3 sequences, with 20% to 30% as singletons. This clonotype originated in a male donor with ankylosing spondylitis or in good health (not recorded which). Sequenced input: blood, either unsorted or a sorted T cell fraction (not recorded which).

The CDR3 sequence is CASSQRATSYEQYF. CDR3 DNA: TGTGCCAGCAGCCAAAGGGCGACCTCCTACGAGCAGTACTTC. The chain couples TRBV3-1 to TRBJ2-7; no definite D call. Germline V lookup: CDR1 LGHDT, CDR2 YNNKEL (reference sequence). The CDR3 consists of 14 residues. V was shortened by 2 bases and J by 0 bases, with 8 bases between the two germline ends.